The 30 T cell receptor beta chains given below trace back to one sample, sequenced in a study of T cell changes during pregnancy in multiple sclerosis. Assay: immunoSEQ multiplex PCR; the TCRdb copy retains only in-frame clones and omits some. The table lists approximately 41,000 clones, approximately 89% of them singletons, with roughly 1.2% in the top ten. Specimen: CD4+ T cells from peripheral blood mononuclear cells, collected in the first trimester of pregnancy. The source of these receptors is a female donor with multiple sclerosis, enrolled in a pregnancy study.

The chain carries TRBV5-4 and TRBJ1-3; TRBD1 matches 7 bases. The trim removed 4 bases at V and 4 bases at J, leaving 8 bases unmatched. CDR3 length: 15 residues. Per germline, CDR1 SGHNT and CDR2 YYREEE (reference sequence). The CDR3 sequence is CASSKDRFFGNTIYF. For the CDR3, the DNA is TGTGCCAGCAGCAAGGACAGGTTCTTCGGAAACACCATATATTTT.

The rearrangement links TRBV7-2 to TRBJ2-1, with 9 nucleotides matching TRBD2. The trim removed 5 bases at V and 7 bases at J, leaving 9 bases unmatched. This CDR3 has 15 residues. Germline V gene sequence: CDR1 SGHTA, CDR2 FQGNSA. The CDR3 spells CASSARGSGSNEQFF. The CDR3 DNA sequence: TGTGCCAGCAGCGCCCGGGGTAGCGGGAGTAATGAGCAGTTCTTC.

CDR3 region: CASSPRDSFYGGYTF. The CDR3 coding sequence is TGTGCCAGCAGCCCCCGGGACAGCTTCTATGGTGGCTACACCTTC. The chain is built from TRBV9 and TRBJ1-2; TRBD1 matches 7 bases. Losses at the gene ends were 4 bases for V and 7 bases for J; bases not matched to a gene: 13. Germline-derived CDR1 and CDR2 are SGDLS and YYNGEE. This CDR3 region has 15 residues.

The genes are TRBV4-2 and TRBJ2-1, with TRBD2 matching 12 bases. Germline V gene lookup returns CDR1 LGHNA and CDR2 YNFKEQ. The CDR3 is made up of 18 amino acids. V lost 0 bases to trimming and J lost 7 bases; unmatched junction nucleotides: 10. CDR3 sequence (DNA): TGTGCCAGCAGCCAAGATAATAGCCTAGCGGGAGGGAGGAATGAGCAGTTCTTC. Amino acids: CASSQDNSLAGGRNEQFF.

The V gene is TRBV6-5, the J gene TRBJ2-7; TRBD1 matches 9 bases. After removal of 5 bases from V and 3 bases from J, the junction contained 5 bases not matched to a gene. Per the germline V gene, CDR1 is MNHEY and CDR2 is SVGAGI. CDR3 length: 14 residues. The CDR3, as DNA: TGTGCCAGCAGTAAACCGGGACAGGGCTACGAGCAGTACTTC. It encodes CASSKPGQGYEQYF.

The genes are TRBV7-9 and TRBJ2-4; 7 bases fit TRBD2. The V and J ends lost 10 bases and 0 bases, in that order; junction bases with no gene match: 9. CDR3 length: 15 amino acids. Germline assignment: CDR1 SEHNR and CDR2 FQNEAQ (reference sequence). CDR3 residues: CATVGGELAKNIQYF. CDR3 sequence (DNA): TGTGCCACCGTTGGGGGGGAACTAGCCAAAAACATTCAGTACTTC.

This chain uses TRBV7-2 with TRBJ2-5, with a weak D call TRBD1 (5 bases). Per germline, CDR1 SGHTA and CDR2 FQGNSA. V gave up 2 bases and J gave up 2 bases, with 15 bases separating them. CDR3 length: 16 residues. The CDR3 sequence: CASSLRQGNQQETQYF. In DNA, the CDR3 is TGTGCCAGCAGCTTAAGGCAGGGAAACCAACAAGAGACCCAGTACTTC.

The genes are TRBV6-5 and TRBJ1-2; D not certain. The CDR3 is 11 residues long. Germline CDR1 and CDR2: MNHEY and SVGAGI. The germline V and J ends were trimmed by 8 bases and 2 bases, with 6 bases remaining between them. Here the CDR3 reads CASGLNYGYTF. The CDR3 DNA reads TGTGCCAGCGGACTAAACTATGGCTACACCTTC.

The chain is built from TRBV27 and TRBJ2-3; TRBD2 matches 10 bases. CDR1 MNHEY and CDR2 SMNVEV come from the germline V gene (reference sequence). This CDR3 contains 17 residues. V lost 7 bases to trimming and J lost 2 bases; unmatched junction nucleotides: 12. CDR3 nucleotides: TGTGCCAGCAATACTAAAGCGGGAGGGCCCATCACAGATACGCAGTATTTT. Translating gives CASNTKAGGPITDTQYF.

The chain combines TRBV29-1 with TRBJ2-7, with 7 positions matching TRBD2. The CDR3 is made up of 14 amino acids. V was clipped by 0 bases and J by 2 bases; unmatched bases: 4. CDR1 and CDR2 (germline): SQVTM, ANQGSEA. CDR3 region: CSVEDPGLPYEQYF. The CDR3 DNA reads TGCAGCGTTGAAGATCCGGGACTACCCTACGAGCAGTACTTC.

This rearrangement joins TRBV5-1 to TRBJ2-3, with 8 positions matching TRBD2. The CDR3 consists of 15 residues. CDR1 and CDR2 from the germline V gene are SGHRS and YFSETQ. The trim removed 4 bases at V and 6 bases at J, leaving 10 bases unmatched. The CDR3 region has the DNA TGCGCCAGCAGCCCAGCGGGGGTCGGGGGGGATACGCAGTATTTT. Translated, it gives CASSPAGVGGDTQYF.

The chain joins TRBV5-4 to TRBJ2-3, with TRBD1 matching over 7 bases. Germline trimming cut 4 bases from V and 0 bases from J; bases unmatched to any gene: 8. The CDR3 is 16 residues long. CDR1 and CDR2 (germline): SGHNT, YYREEE (reference sequence). CDR3 nucleotide sequence: TGTGCCAGCAGCCCCCCGAGGGGGCGCAGCACAGATACGCAGTATTTT. This sequence encodes CASSPPRGRSTDTQYF.

A few counts support this clone. This chain uses TRBV19 with TRBJ1-1; 8 bases are shared with TRBD1. The CDR3 length is 14 residues. V gave up 5 bases and J gave up 5 bases; unmatched junction bases: 7. From germline, CDR1 is LNHDA and CDR2 SQIVND (reference sequence). CDR3 residues: CASSPGQEWTEAFF. The CDR3 nucleotides read TGTGCCAGTAGTCCGGGACAGGAGTGGACTGAAGCTTTCTTT.

This chain connects TRBV7-3 to TRBJ2-5; TRBD2 is a possible D gene (6 bases). The germline V and J ends were trimmed by 6 bases and 4 bases, with 18 bases remaining between them. The CDR3 sequence is 15 residues long. Germline lookup yields CDR1 SGHTA and CDR2 FQGTGA. DNA of the CDR3: TGTGCCAGCAGTTTTCGCGGGGTGGCTCCAGAGACCCAGTACTTC. Its protein product is CASSFRGVAPETQYF.

The rearrangement links TRBV19 to TRBJ2-1; the match to TRBD1 covers 7 bases. The CDR3 is made up of 16 amino acids. Germline CDR1 is LNHDA and CDR2 is SQIVND (reference sequence). The trim removed 1 base at V and 2 bases at J, leaving 5 bases unmatched. The CDR3 reads CASSIGQGAPYNEQFF. The CDR3 DNA reads TGTGCCAGTAGTATAGGACAGGGAGCCCCCTACAATGAGCAGTTCTTC. The complete variable domain, with remaining parts taken from reference TRBV19 and TRBJ2-1, reads DGGITQSPKYLFRKEGQNVTLSCEQNLNHDAMYWYRQDPGQGLRLIYYSQIVNDFQKGDIAEGYSVSREKKESFPLTVTSAQKNPTAFYLCASSIGQGAPYNEQFFGPGTRLTVL.

This clone appeared a single time. The V gene is TRBV19, the J gene TRBJ2-5; D uncertain. The germline CDR1 and CDR2 sequences are LNHDA and SQIVND (reference sequence). There are 14 residues in the CDR3. The V gene lost 4 bases and the J gene lost 7 bases, with 16 bases spanning the gap. For the CDR3, the DNA is TGTGCCAGTAGTAAAGAGTCCGCTGGCGGGACCCAGTACTTC. Translated: CASSKESAGGTQYF.

The chain recombines TRBV6-1 with TRBJ1-1; 9 nucleotides line up with TRBD1. V trimming: 5 bases; J trimming: 4 bases; junction bases outside the gene matches: 8. The length of the CDR3 is 15 residues. The germline gives CDR1 MNHNS, CDR2 SASEGT. CDR3 DNA: TGTGCCAGCAGTAGGAGACAGGGGGATTTCACTGAAGCTTTCTTT. Translation: CASSRRQGDFTEAFF.

J is TRBJ2-1 and V is TRBV30; 10 bases are a match to TRBD2. Germline CDR1 GTSNPN, CDR2 SVGIG (reference sequence). The V segment lost 0 bases and the J segment 8 bases; nucleotides outside the gene matches: 4. The CDR3 totals 14 residues. The CDR3 region is CAWSVTSGFDEQFF. In nucleotides, the CDR3 is TGTGCCTGGAGTGTGACTAGCGGGTTTGATGAGCAGTTCTTC.

CDR3 sequence (DNA): TGCGCCAGCAGCGTGGGACAGACTAATGAAAAACTGTTTTTT. It codes for CASSVGQTNEKLFF. This sequence joins TRBV5-1 and TRBJ1-4, with 7 bases matching TRBD1. CDR1 and CDR2 (germline): SGHRS, YFSETQ. Losses at the gene ends were 4 bases for V and 2 bases for J; bases not matched to a gene: 2. The CDR3 consists of 14 residues.

This rearrangement joins TRBV29-1 to TRBJ1-1, with D unclear. Per the germline V gene, CDR1 is SQVTM and CDR2 is ANQGSEA. CDR3 length: 10 residues. Between the trimmed V and J ends, which lost 7 bases and 1 base, there was a span of 4 bases. The CDR3 region is CSAQNTEAFF. CDR3 DNA sequence: TGCAGCGCCCAGAACACTGAAGCTTTCTTT.

V is TRBV7-9 and J is TRBJ2-7, with 14 positions matching TRBD2. CDR3 length equals 16 residues. The germline gives CDR1 SEHNR, CDR2 FQNEAQ (reference sequence). J gave up 2 bases and V 1 base, and 1 base lay outside the gene matches. The CDR3 protein is CASSLGGLAGAYEQYF. The CDR3 DNA sequence: TGTGCCAGCAGCTTAGGGGGACTAGCGGGAGCCTACGAGCAGTACTTC.

V usage is TRBV19 and J usage is TRBJ2-1; possibly TRBD2 for D (6 bases). The CDR3 spans 14 residues. Trimming shortened V by 7 bases and J by 5 bases, and 15 bases separated the two germline ends. CDR1 and CDR2 from the germline V gene are LNHDA and SQIVND (reference sequence). The CDR3 protein is CASTMGIADNEQFF. The CDR3 DNA reads as TGTGCCAGTACCATGGGGATAGCGGACAATGAGCAGTTCTTC.

CDR3 loop: CASSLGVEDGYTF. CDR3 DNA sequence: TGTGCCAGCAGCTTAGGGGTGGAGGATGGCTACACCTTC. This chain connects TRBV7-2 to TRBJ1-2; D not resolved. Trimming took 1 base from V and 6 from J, leaving 9 bases between them. The CDR3 covers 13 residues. Germline loops: CDR1 SGHTA, CDR2 FQGNSA.

The V and J genes are TRBV10-3 and TRBJ1-1; 7 bases match TRBD1. This CDR3 has 15 residues. The ends lost 6 bases at V and 3 bases at J; junction bases unmatched: 10. Germline CDR1 is ENHRY and CDR2 is SYGVKD. The CDR3 DNA sequence: TGTGCCATCAGAGAGACACGGACAGGCCACACTGAAGCTTTCTTT. It specifies CAIRETRTGHTEAFF.

The rearrangement uses TRBV11-2 and TRBJ1-2; D is possibly TRBD1 (6 bases). The germline CDR1 and CDR2 sequences are SGHAT and FQNNGV. Trimming shortened V by 5 bases and J by 8 bases, and 15 bases separated the two germline ends. The CDR3 contains 13 residues. CDR3 region: CASSPSGDGGYTF. For the CDR3, the DNA is TGTGCCAGCAGCCCTTCAGGGGATGGGGGCTACACCTTC.

CDR3 region: CASSDPSRSQYF. DNA of the CDR3: TGTGCCAGCAGTGACCCCTCGCGTTCCCAGTACTTC. The V gene is TRBV6-1, the J gene TRBJ2-5, with D unclear. The V end was cut by 3 bases, the J end by 9 bases, with 11 bases between. The CDR3 consists of 12 residues. Germline V gene lookup returns CDR1 MNHNS and CDR2 SASEGT.

The chain carries TRBV5-1 and TRBJ2-5, with 15 bases fitting TRBD2. Germline CDR1 reads SGHRS; CDR2 reads YFSETQ. This CDR3 region has 16 residues. The V segment lost 4 bases and the J segment 5 bases; nucleotides outside the gene matches: 6. DNA for the CDR3: TGCGCCAGCAGCGTGGGGACTAGCGGGAGGCTGGAGACCCAGTACTTC. This codes for CASSVGTSGRLETQYF.

The J gene is TRBJ2-5, the V gene TRBV5-6; TRBD2 is a possible D gene (5 bases). The germline V gene has CDR1 SGHDT and CDR2 YYEEEE. This CDR3 is 13 amino acids long. Trimming pared 0 bases from V and 8 bases from J, leaving 11 bases between. The CDR3 sequence: CASSLEGRRTQYF. DNA of the CDR3: TGTGCCAGCAGCTTGGAAGGGAGAAGAACCCAGTACTTC.

This chain links TRBV4-1 with TRBJ1-5; tentatively, D is TRBD1 (6 bases). In germline, CDR1 is MGHRA, CDR2 YSYEKL. This CDR3 comprises 17 residues. V was pared by 3 bases and J by 4 bases, with 19 bases between. The CDR3: CASSQVVGGARNQPQHF. CDR3 coding DNA: TGCGCCAGCAGCCAGGTAGTAGGGGGGGCAAGAAATCAGCCCCAGCATTTT.

This clone has only one observation. The V and J genes are TRBV5-8 and TRBJ1-1; D remains ambiguous. This CDR3 is 13 amino acids long. Trimming stripped 2 bases from V and 5 bases from J, with 10 bases between. CDR1 is SGHTS, CDR2 YDEGEE, per germline. CDR3 nucleotides: TGTGCCAGCAGCTTATTGGAGGAGACTGAAGCTTTCTTT. This encodes CASSLLEETEAFF. The full variable domain, in which reference TRBV5-8 and TRBJ1-1 provide the parts outside the CDR3, is EAGVTQSPTHLIKTRGQQATLRCSPISGHTSVYWYQQALGLGLQFLLWYDEGEERNRGNFPPRFSGRQFPNYSSELNVNALELEDSALYLCASSLLEETEAFFGQGTRLTVV.